In its sample, the clone carrying this T cell receptor beta chain was seen many times. Noted time point: newly diagnosed GD, antithyroid drugs for less than 3 months. PBMC-derived RNA was used for the TCR library. The sample comes from a study of regulatory T cells in long-lasting Graves disease. Building the TCR beta libraries relied on iRepertoire HTBI primers, and CDR3 regions underwent Arm-PCR. TCRdb reanalysed the multiplex PCR reads using MiXCR and keeps one entry per CDR3 protein. There are 350,000 to 450,000 distinct CDR3 sequences in the sample; roughly a sixth occur only once, and 30% lies in the top ten. From germline, CDR1 is MNHNS and CDR2 SASEGT. The CDR3 runs to 14 residues. Deletions cut 7 bases from V and 6 bases from J, with 19 bases between. The same sample was also studied in work on T cells in Graves' hyperthyroidism and ophthalmopathy. That study adds: The study used the HTBI primer set for a first-round RT-PCR of the TCR CDR3.

The chain uses TRBV6-1 and TRBJ2-7; D gene unclear. The receptor was derived from a man in his forties with Graves disease. The material sequenced was peripheral blood mononuclear cells (PBMCs), taken at new diagnosis, from a patient treated with antithyroid drugs. CDR3 loop: CASIVGPTRGEQYF. As DNA, the CDR3 is TGTGCCAGCATTGTAGGGCCGACCAGAGGCGAGCAGTACTTC.